Listed below are T cell receptor beta chains from one sample, sequenced in a study of glioma-infiltrating T cells after dendritic cell vaccination. The repertoire was sequenced with immunoSEQ multiplex PCR; TCRdb's copy has only in-frame clones and lacks some. The sample carries about 92,000 clones, under 90% recorded once. Sequenced here: blood, sampled before dendritic cell vaccination. These receptor sequences come from a human donor with glioblastoma. CDR3s include the opening cysteine and the closing phenylalanine or tryptophan. A D gene is named only where the DNA matches it firmly. Part of the rows lack a size; the others show once, few, many or a class for expanded clones.

v_call	j_call	d_call	clone_size	cdr3_nt	cdr3_aa
TRBV11-3	TRBJ2-1	TRBD2	NA	TGTGCCAGCAGCCCCACCGAGCGGGAAAAAAATGAGCAGTTCTTC	CASSPTEREKNEQFF
TRBV11-1	TRBJ2-7	TRBD1	NA	TGTGCCAGCAGCTTACAACAGGGGGACTACGAGCAGTACTTC	CASSLQQGDYEQYF
TRBV6-1	TRBJ2-7	TRBD1	NA	TGTGCCAGCAGTGAAATGACAGGGGGTGACTCCTACGAGCAGTACTTC	CASSEMTGGDSYEQYF
TRBV6-6	TRBJ2-7	TRBD1	NA	TGTGCCAGCATCAAGGGGGACAGGGGATACGAGCAGTACTTC	CASIKGDRGYEQYF
TRBV7-3	TRBJ2-7	NA	NA	TGTGCCAGCAGCTTAACCCCAGACAACGAGCAGTACTTC	CASSLTPDNEQYF
TRBV4-1	TRBJ1-1	TRBD1	NA	TGCGCCAGCAGCCAAAGAACAGGGGCGGGGGGGAACACTGAAGCTTTCTTT	CASSQRTGAGGNTEAFF
TRBV14	TRBJ2-7	NA	NA	TGTGCCAGCAGCCAAGAGGTTCAGGGCGCCTACGAGCAGTACTTC	CASSQEVQGAYEQYF
TRBV10-2	TRBJ1-6	NA	NA	TGCGCCAGCAGTAAGGGGATGGGGAATTCACCCCTCCACTTT	CASSKGMGNSPLHF
TRBV7-6	TRBJ1-5	NA	NA	TGTGCCAGCAGCTCCGGGGGGGGCAATCAGCCCCAGCATTTT	CASSSGGGNQPQHF
TRBV6-6	TRBJ2-7	TRBD1	NA	TGTGCCAGCAGTTCCCAGGGGGCGGTATACGAGCAGTACTTC	CASSSQGAVYEQYF
TRBV7-9	TRBJ2-3	NA	many	TGTGCCAGCAACATAGCCTTAGATACGCAGTATTTT	CASNIALDTQYF
TRBV7-3	TRBJ2-1	TRBD2	NA	TGTGCCAGCAGCTTAAGGTTTAGCGGGGGTGGGAATGAGCAGTTCTTC	CASSLRFSGGGNEQFF
TRBV15	TRBJ2-5	TRBD2	NA	TGTGCCACCAGCAGAGATCTTACCGGGGGGGCGGGGGAGACCCAGTACTTC	CATSRDLTGGAGETQYF
TRBV5-6	TRBJ2-1	TRBD2	NA	TGTGCCAGCAGCCCCCGGGGGGGGCTAGCGGGACCAAACAATGAGCAGTTCTTC	CASSPRGGLAGPNNEQFF
TRBV6-5	TRBJ1-1	NA	few	TGTGCCAGCAGCCAGACAGGAATCACTGAAGCTTTCTTT	CASSQTGITEAFF
TRBV19	TRBJ2-1	TRBD2	NA	TGTGCCAGTAGTAAGGGGACTAGCGGGAAGGTACCGTTCTTC	CASSKGTSGKVPFF
TRBV7-9	TRBJ2-7	TRBD1	once	TGTGCCAGCAGCCCCCCACGGGGACAGGGGGACGAGCAGTACTTC	CASSPPRGQGDEQYF
TRBV6-1	TRBJ2-1	NA	NA	TGTGCCAGCAGTGAGACTGGGTACAATGAGCAGTTCTTC	CASSETGYNEQFF
TRBV7-9	TRBJ2-3	TRBD2	once	TGTGCCAGCAGCTTAGGAGAGGCGGGAGGGGCGGATACGCAGTATTTT	CASSLGEAGGADTQYF
TRBV4-3	TRBJ2-7	TRBD2	NA	TGCGCCAGCAGCGTCGGGACTAGCGGGGGGTACGAGCAGTACTTC	CASSVGTSGGYEQYF
TRBV7-2	TRBJ1-5	TRBD1	NA	TGTGCCAGCAGCTTTACAGGGGGCGGTAATCAGCCCCAGCATTTT	CASSFTGGGNQPQHF
TRBV11-3	TRBJ1-2	TRBD1	NA	TGTGCCAGCAGCTTAGGGGGGGGACAGGGACCTCAGGGCTACACCTTC	CASSLGGGQGPQGYTF
TRBV6-6	TRBJ1-2	TRBD1	NA	TGTGCCAGCAGACCCGGACAGGACTATGGCTACACCTTC	CASRPGQDYGYTF
TRBV7-3	TRBJ2-3	NA	NA	TGTGCCAGCAGCTTAGGCGGCAACACAGATACGCAGTATTTT	CASSLGGNTDTQYF
TRBV18	TRBJ2-1	NA	once	TGTGCCAGCTCGCCCCTGGACAGTTCTTACAATGAGCAGTTCTTC	CASSPLDSSYNEQFF
TRBV2	TRBJ2-1	NA	NA	TGTGCCAGCCAGAGGGTTCTGAGCAATGAGCAGTTCTTC	CASQRVLSNEQFF
TRBV19	TRBJ1-5	TRBD1	NA	TGTGCCAGTAGGAAATCGACAGGGGAAATCCCTAGCAATCAGCCCCAGCATTTT	CASRKSTGEIPSNQPQHF
TRBV19	TRBJ1-1	NA	few	TGTGCCAGTACTGGGCAGATGAACACTGAAGCTTTCTTT	CASTGQMNTEAFF
TRBV7-6	TRBJ1-3	NA	few	TGTGCCAGCAGCAGGGGGTTTGGCTCTGGAAACACCATATATTTT	CASSRGFGSGNTIYF
TRBV25-1	TRBJ2-1	TRBD2	NA	TGTGCCAGCAGTGAACAGGGACTAGCGGGGGGTTTATACAATGAGCAGTTCTTC	CASSEQGLAGGLYNEQFF
TRBV6-6	TRBJ2-1	NA	NA	TGTGCCAGCAGTTATCGGACAGATTACAATGAGCAGTTCTTC	CASSYRTDYNEQFF
TRBV28	TRBJ2-7	NA	NA	TGTGCCAGCAGTTTTCCCCCGGGGTACTACGAGCAGTACTTC	CASSFPPGYYEQYF
TRBV18	TRBJ2-1	TRBD2	NA	TGTGCCAGCTCACCAGGGGGACTAGCGCTGAACTCCTACAATGAGCAGTTCTTC	CASSPGGLALNSYNEQFF
TRBV7-9	TRBJ2-7	TRBD2	NA	TGTGCCAGCAGCTTAGAGGGTAGCGGGAGTTACGAGCAGTACTTC	CASSLEGSGSYEQYF
TRBV6-5	TRBJ1-6	TRBD1	few	TGTGCCAGCAGTTCCACAGGGGGAGATAATTCACCCCTCCACTTT	CASSSTGGDNSPLHF
TRBV5-6	TRBJ2-5	NA	NA	TGTGCCAGCAGCCCGGGGACTTTCCAAGAGACCCAGTACTTC	CASSPGTFQETQYF
TRBV5-4	TRBJ1-3	TRBD1	NA	TGTGCCAGCAGCGTACAGGGGGGAAGTGGAAACACCATATATTTT	CASSVQGGSGNTIYF
TRBV19	TRBJ2-7	TRBD1	NA	TGTGCCAGTAGTATCTCGACAGGGGGAAGAGTTTACGAGCAGTACTTC	CASSISTGGRVYEQYF
TRBV27	TRBJ1-1	TRBD1	once	TGTGCCAGCAGCTGGACAGGCAACACTGAAGCTTTCTTT	CASSWTGNTEAFF
TRBV5-1	TRBJ2-2	TRBD2	NA	TGCGCCAGCAGCTCACTTAGCGGGGGGGCTTTGATAAACACCGGGGAGCTGTTTTTT	CASSSLSGGALINTGELFF
TRBV2	TRBJ2-7	TRBD1	NA	TGTGCCAGCAGTCCCCGGGGACAGGGCTACGAGCAGTACTTC	CASSPRGQGYEQYF
TRBV7-2	TRBJ2-6	TRBD1	NA	TGTGCCAGCAGCATCCCTCGACAGGGGGCCTCTGGGGCCAACGTCCTGACTTTC	CASSIPRQGASGANVLTF
TRBV5-8	TRBJ1-1	NA	NA	TGTGCCAGCAGCGCACGGGTTTTGAACACTGAAGCTTTCTTT	CASSARVLNTEAFF
TRBV5-1	TRBJ2-7	NA	medium-sized	TGTGCCAGCAGCTTGTCGTCCTACGAGCAGTACTTC	CASSLSSYEQYF
TRBV5-8	TRBJ2-2	NA	NA	TGTGCCAGCAGCTTGAGGGCAGGGGAGAACGGGGAGCTGTTTTTT	CASSLRAGENGELFF
TRBV15	TRBJ2-1	NA	NA	TGTGCCACCAGCAGAGAGGGCAGGGACTACAATGAGCAGTTCTTC	CATSREGRDYNEQFF
TRBV19	TRBJ2-4	NA	NA	TGTGCCAGTAGTATTTGGGTCGGGGGCAAAAACATTCAGTACTTC	CASSIWVGGKNIQYF
TRBV13	TRBJ2-1	TRBD1	NA	TGTGCCAGCAGCCTCGGGACAGGGGGCTGGGATGAGCAGTTCTTC	CASSLGTGGWDEQFF
TRBV6-1	TRBJ1-6	TRBD1	NA	TGTGCCAGCAGTGCGACAGGGGTTTCACCCCTCCACTTT	CASSATGVSPLHF
TRBV4-3	TRBJ2-7	NA	NA	TGCGCCAGCAGTCCTAAAGGGGTGCAACCCTACGAGCAGTACTTC	CASSPKGVQPYEQYF
TRBV4-1	TRBJ2-5	TRBD2	once	TGCGCCAGCAGCCAGGGGACTAGCGGGTGGTACCAAGAGACCCAGTACTTC	CASSQGTSGWYQETQYF
TRBV2	TRBJ2-3	TRBD2	few	TGTGCCAGCAGTGGGAGACTAGCGGGAGGGGGAGATACGCAGTATTTT	CASSGRLAGGGDTQYF
TRBV7-2	TRBJ1-1	TRBD1	NA	TGTGCCAGCAGAGTCCCCGGGACAGGGAAGAGGAACACTGAAGCTTTCTTT	CASRVPGTGKRNTEAFF